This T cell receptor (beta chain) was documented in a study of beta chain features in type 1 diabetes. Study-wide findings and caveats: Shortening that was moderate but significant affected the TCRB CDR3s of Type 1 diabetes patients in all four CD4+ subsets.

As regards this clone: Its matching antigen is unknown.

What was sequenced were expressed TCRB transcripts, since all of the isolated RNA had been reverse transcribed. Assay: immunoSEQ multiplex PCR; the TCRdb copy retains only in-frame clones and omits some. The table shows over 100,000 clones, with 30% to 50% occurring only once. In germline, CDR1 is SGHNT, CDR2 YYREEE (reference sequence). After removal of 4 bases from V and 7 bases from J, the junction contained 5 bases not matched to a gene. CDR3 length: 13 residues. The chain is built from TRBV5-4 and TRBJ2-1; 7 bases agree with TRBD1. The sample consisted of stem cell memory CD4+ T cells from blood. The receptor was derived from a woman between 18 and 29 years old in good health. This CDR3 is CASSGDSLNEQFF. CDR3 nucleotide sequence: TGTGCCAGCAGCGGGGACAGCCTGAATGAGCAGTTCTTC.